This entry lists 30 T cell receptor beta chains sequenced from one sample in a study of OX40 agonist ivuxolimab in advanced cancers. The method behind the library was the immunoSEQ multiplex PCR assay. The clones in this table, taken by TCRdb from immuneACCESS, are in-frame only. Not every clone is retained; where verified, under half of the shortfall comes from an unresolved V gene, and the cause of the rest is unknown. In this sample the table shows about 32,000 clones, about nine tenths of which occur a single time. Clones ranked in the top ten supply about 26% of the sample. The specimen was CD4+ or CD8+ T cells sorted from blood, collected in a trial of the OX40 agonist ivuxolimab. All receptors derive from an adult with an advanced solid tumor such as melanoma, head and neck, liver or kidney cancer.

V usage is TRBV4-1 and J usage is TRBJ2-5; D is possibly TRBD2 (7 bases). Looked up from germline, CDR1 is MGHRA and CDR2 is YSYEKL. This CDR3 is built from 15 residues. V was cut by 1 base and J by 5 bases, with 14 bases left in between. The CDR3 loop is CASSQGGGAWETQYF. In DNA form, the CDR3 reads TGCGCCAGCAGCCAAGGAGGGGGGGCGTGGGAGACCCAGTACTTC.

Note on this clone: Other DNA sequences of this sample code for an identical CDR3. V gene TRBV4-2 combines with J gene TRBJ2-7; 10 nucleotides line up with TRBD2. This CDR3 contains 16 residues. Germline loops: CDR1 LGHNA, CDR2 YNFKEQ. J lost 4 bases, V lost 0 bases, and 6 bases had no gene match. DNA of the CDR3: TGTGCCAGCAGCCAAGAGGAGGCTAGCGGGAGTTACGAGCAGTACTTC. Translating gives CASSQEEASGSYEQYF.

The J gene is TRBJ1-1, the V gene TRBV11-2; the D gene is possibly TRBD1 (6 bases). Germline V lookup: CDR1 SGHAT, CDR2 FQNNGV. The V gene lost 0 bases and the J gene lost 6 bases, with 8 bases spanning the gap. The CDR3 contains 13 residues. CDR3 bases: TGTGCCAGCAGCTTAGACAGGGGTCCTGAAGCTTTCTTT. This gives the protein CASSLDRGPEAFF.

V is TRBV5-6 and J is TRBJ2-5; D is uncertain. This CDR3 is 14 amino acids long. The germline CDR1 and CDR2 sequences are SGHDT and YYEEEE. Between the trimmed V and J ends, which lost 2 bases and 1 base, there was a span of 9 bases. DNA of the CDR3: TGTGCCAGCAGCTTCTCACTTAGCCAAGAGACCCAGTACTTC. It is translated as CASSFSLSQETQYF.

The V and J genes are TRBV15 and TRBJ2-1; TRBD2 agrees at 9 bases. The trim removed 0 bases at V and 7 bases at J, leaving 7 bases unmatched. CDR1 is LNHNV, CDR2 YYDKDF, per germline (reference sequence). The CDR3 has 16 residues. CDR3 protein: CATSRDVAGGPNEQFF. The DNA of the CDR3 is TGTGCCACCAGCAGAGATGTTGCGGGAGGGCCTAATGAGCAGTTCTTC.

Here the CDR3 reads CASNQGPSYEQYF. CDR3 bases: TGTGCCAGTAATCAGGGGCCTTCCTACGAGCAGTACTTC. J is TRBJ2-7 and V is TRBV19; a weak D match, TRBD1 (6 bases). This CDR3 spans 13 amino acids. Looked up from germline, CDR1 is LNHDA and CDR2 is SQIVND (reference sequence). Trimming cost V 7 bases and J 1 base, with 11 bases left between them.

The rearrangement uses TRBV5-5 and TRBJ2-1; 8 bases line up with TRBD2. The germline CDR1 and CDR2 sequences are SGHKS and YYEKEE (reference sequence). This CDR3 is built from 15 residues. With V trimmed by 3 bases and J by 5 bases, 7 bases remained unmatched. The CDR3 sequence is CASSSPGGRNNEQFF. CDR3 nucleotides: TGTGCCAGCAGCTCTCCAGGCGGGAGGAACAATGAGCAGTTCTTC.

The chain recombines TRBV28 with TRBJ1-5, with D unclear. In germline, CDR1 is MDHEN, CDR2 SYDVKM. The CDR3 covers 13 residues. The ends were cut back, 10 bases at V and 2 bases at J, with 12 bases in the middle. In DNA, the CDR3 is TGTGCCATCGCGACTGTGGGCAATCAGCCCCAGCATTTT. It encodes CAIATVGNQPQHF. The whole variable domain, remainder taken from reference TRBV28 and TRBJ1-5, is DVKVTQSSRYLVKRTGEKVFLECVQDMDHENMFWYRQDPGLGLRLIYFSYDVKMKEKGDIPEGYSVSREKKERFSLILESASTNQTSMYLCAIATVGNQPQHFGDGTRLSIL.

V is TRBV5-3 and J is TRBJ1-5, with TRBD1 as a possible D gene (5 bases). TRBV5-3 is an open reading frame, and its role is uncertain. The CDR3 loop spans 16 amino acids. V lost 4 bases and J lost 2, with 16 bases in between. CDR3 bases: TGTGCCAGAAGCATGACTAGCCAGGGAGGCAATCAGCCCCAGCATTTT. Translation: CARSMTSQGGNQPQHF.

The chain combines TRBV9 with TRBJ2-1; D unclear. The germline V gene has CDR1 SGDLS and CDR2 YYNGEE. The CDR3 covers 16 residues. Trimming took 3 bases from V and 3 from J, leaving 16 bases between them. The chain's CDR3 is CASSAPEVVDYNEQFF. In nucleotides, the CDR3 is TGTGCCAGCAGCGCCCCCGAGGTGGTGGACTACAATGAGCAGTTCTTC.

CDR3 sequence reads: CASSLSGQAYEQYF. The CDR3 bases are TGTGCCAGCAGTTTATCGGGACAAGCCTACGAGCAGTACTTC. V and J are TRBV27 and TRBJ2-7, with D possibly TRBD1 on 6 matching bases. CDR1 and CDR2 from the germline V gene are MNHEY and SMNVEV (reference sequence). The CDR3 spans 14 residues. V gave up 0 bases and J gave up 2 bases, with 8 bases separating them.

V is TRBV10-3 and J is TRBJ1-2; a weak D match, TRBD1 (6 bases). The CDR3 consists of 16 residues. Deletions cut 7 bases from V and 7 bases from J, with 25 bases between. The germline V gene encodes CDR1 ENHRY and CDR2 SYGVKD. In nucleotides, the CDR3 is TGTGCCATCACTCAGATCGGGGGCCAGTTGGTATCTGGCTACACCTTC. Translating it yields CAITQIGGQLVSGYTF.

This clone was counted a single time. V and J are TRBV28 and TRBJ1-1; D call uncertain. The V end was cut by 6 bases, the J end by 8 bases, with 10 bases between. CDR1 is MDHEN, CDR2 SYDVKM, per germline. The CDR3 sequence is 11 residues long. The CDR3 spells CASSSNREAFF. DNA of the CDR3: TGTGCCAGCAGCTCGAACAGAGAAGCTTTCTTT.

J is TRBJ1-2 and V is TRBV5-1; 11 bases are a match to TRBD1. CDR3 size: 15 residues. J gave up 3 bases and V 4 bases, and 5 bases lay outside the gene matches. The germline CDR1 and CDR2 sequences are SGHRS and YFSETQ. CDR3 bases: TGCGCCAGCAGCGAAGGACAGGGGGCATACTATGGCTACACCTTC. Amino acids: CASSEGQGAYYGYTF.

The chain joins TRBV7-9 to TRBJ2-7; D could derive from TRBD1 or TRBD2 (5 bases each). V lost 5 bases and J 0 bases, leaving 17 bases between the germline ends. Germline CDR1 reads SEHNR; CDR2 reads FQNEAQ (reference sequence). This CDR3 region has 16 residues. CDR3 amino acids: CASSPLGGGSSYEQYF. The DNA for the CDR3 is TGTGCCAGCAGCCCCCTGGGTGGGGGAAGCTCCTACGAGCAGTACTTC.

The rearrangement joins TRBV11-2 to TRBJ2-7; unclear D gene. CDR1 and CDR2 from the germline V gene are SGHAT and FQNNGV. The ends were cut back, 5 bases at V and 0 bases at J, with 11 bases in the middle. The CDR3 totals 14 residues. CDR3 sequence reads: CASSPVSPSYEQYF. As DNA, the CDR3 is TGTGCCAGCAGCCCTGTTTCTCCCTCCTACGAGCAGTACTTC.

The chain recombines TRBV4-1 with TRBJ1-2; possible D gene TRBD1, 6 bases. The CDR3 loop spans 17 amino acids. Trimming pared 0 bases from V and 2 bases from J, leaving 16 bases between. Germline CDR1 is MGHRA and CDR2 is YSYEKL. CDR3 residues: CASSQDRGQAGNYGYTF. CDR3 DNA sequence: TGCGCCAGCAGCCAAGATCGGGGGCAGGCTGGCAACTATGGCTACACCTTC.

J is TRBJ2-7 and V is TRBV28, with TRBD1 matching over 7 bases. J was trimmed by 2 bases and V by 5 bases; bases with no gene match: 9. CDR3 length: 15 amino acids. Germline-derived CDR1 and CDR2 are MDHEN and SYDVKM. The DNA of the CDR3 is TGTGCCAGCAGTGCCCTCCCGGGACAGACCTACGAGCAGTACTTC. It yields the protein CASSALPGQTYEQYF.

This chain uses TRBV27 with TRBJ2-1; D call uncertain. The CDR3 extends over 14 amino acids. The germline V and J ends were trimmed by 5 bases and 0 bases, with 8 bases remaining between them. Germline assignment: CDR1 MNHEY and CDR2 SMNVEV (reference sequence). CDR3 bases: TGTGCCAGCAGTCTATTGAGCTCCTACAATGAGCAGTTCTTC. Its protein product is CASSLLSSYNEQFF.

This sequence joins TRBV27 and TRBJ2-7; 7 positions match TRBD2. Germline loops: CDR1 MNHEY, CDR2 SMNVEV (reference sequence). The junction had 13 bases not matched to a gene; V was cut back by 2 bases and J by 6 bases. This CDR3 has 16 amino acids. The CDR3 loop is CASSLKSGGRPFEQYF. The CDR3 DNA is TGTGCCAGCAGTTTAAAGTCGGGGGGACGGCCCTTCGAGCAGTACTTC.

The chain combines TRBV4-2 with TRBJ2-7, with 13 bases lining up with TRBD2. The germline gives CDR1 LGHNA, CDR2 YNFKEQ. V was pared by 6 bases and J by 4 bases, with 3 bases of the junction left unmatched. The CDR3 is 14 residues long. CDR3 sequence (DNA): TGTGCCAGCAGTCCGGGACTAGCGGGGTACGAGCAGTACTTC. Amino acids: CASSPGLAGYEQYF.

The chain joins TRBV7-8 to TRBJ2-1; D could derive from TRBD1 or TRBD2 (5 bases each). CDR3 size: 15 residues. Germline values: CDR1 SGHVS, CDR2 FQNEAQ. With 1 base removed from V and 8 bases from J, the gap between germline ends came to 15 bases. The CDR3 here is CASSLGGAPAHEQFF. The CDR3 nucleotides are TGTGCCAGCAGCTTAGGAGGGGCACCGGCACATGAGCAGTTCTTC.

The rearrangement links TRBV7-9 to TRBJ2-1; D remains unclear. The germline V gene has CDR1 SEHNR and CDR2 FQNEAQ (reference sequence). The CDR3 has 13 amino acids. Between the trimmed V and J ends, which lost 5 bases and 5 bases, there was a span of 10 bases. CDR3 amino acids: CASSQPRNNEQFF. DNA for the CDR3: TGTGCCAGCAGCCAACCCCGTAACAATGAGCAGTTCTTC.

The rearrangement links TRBV7-8 to TRBJ2-5, with a weak D call TRBD1 (5 bases). The CDR3 totals 17 residues. Trimming took off 0 bases at V and 3 bases at J, with 17 bases between the two ends. CDR1 and CDR2 from the germline V gene are SGHVS and FQNEAQ. CDR3 sequence reads: CASSLAYQGWGKETQYF. In nucleotides, the CDR3 is TGTGCCAGCAGCTTAGCCTACCAGGGATGGGGAAAAGAGACCCAGTACTTC.

This clone was detected a few times. This chain links TRBV10-2 with TRBJ2-1; D is perhaps TRBD1 (5 bases). This CDR3 spans 13 amino acids. In germline, CDR1 is WSHSY, CDR2 SAAADI. Trimming pared 3 bases from V and 3 bases from J, leaving 6 bases between. The CDR3 DNA sequence: TGCGCCAGCAGTGAAACAGGCTACAATGAGCAGTTCTTC. It codes for CASSETGYNEQFF.

This clone was seen only once. The rearrangement links TRBV19 to TRBJ2-7, with D possibly matching TRBD2 (7 bases). With 1 base removed from V and 3 bases from J, the gap between germline ends came to 13 bases. Germline V gene lookup returns CDR1 LNHDA and CDR2 SQIVND (reference sequence). The CDR3 spans 15 residues. The CDR3 DNA sequence: TGTGCCAGTAGTATAGGGGGGGGCGCGGACTACGAGCAGTACTTC. This translates into CASSIGGGADYEQYF. The entire variable domain, with the rest obtained from reference TRBV19 and TRBJ2-7, is as follows: DGGITQSPKYLFRKEGQNVTLSCEQNLNHDAMYWYRQDPGQGLRLIYYSQIVNDFQKGDIAEGYSVSREKKESFPLTVTSAQKNPTAFYLCASSIGGGADYEQYFGPGTRLTVT.

V usage is TRBV7-3 and J usage is TRBJ2-3; TRBD2 matches 8 bases. In germline, CDR1 is SGHTA, CDR2 FQGTGA. V lost 0 bases, J lost 0 bases, and 8 bases stayed unmatched. CDR3 length: 18 amino acids. In nucleotides, the CDR3 is TGTGCCAGCAGCTTAACGGAGTCTAGCGGGCTGAGCACAGATACGCAGTATTTT. Translating gives CASSLTESSGLSTDTQYF.

The chain recombines TRBV28 with TRBJ2-2; a possible D gene is TRBD1 (5 bases). The germline CDR1 and CDR2 sequences are MDHEN and SYDVKM. Trimming removed 6 bases at V and 9 bases at J, with 11 bases between. The length of the CDR3 is 12 residues. CDR3 sequence: CASSPAGWELFF. CDR3 nucleotides: TGTGCCAGCAGCCCCGCAGGGTGGGAGCTGTTTTTT.

The chain combines TRBV28 with TRBJ2-7; possibly TRBD1 for D (6 bases). Trimming took off 3 bases at V and 2 bases at J, with 11 bases between the two ends. The CDR3 spans 14 residues. Germline V gene lookup returns CDR1 MDHEN and CDR2 SYDVKM. The CDR3 DNA is TGTGCCAGCAGTTTCAGGGGAGCGACCTACGAGCAGTACTTC. It is translated as CASSFRGATYEQYF.

The chain joins TRBV28 to TRBJ2-3; no clear D. Trimming cost V 5 bases and J 4 bases, with 19 bases left between them. CDR3 length: 16 amino acids. Germline CDR1 reads MDHEN; CDR2 reads SYDVKM. For the CDR3, the DNA is TGTGCCAGCAGTACGCCGGCAGGACGCCGACCAGATACGCAGTATTTT. It codes for CASSTPAGRRPDTQYF.